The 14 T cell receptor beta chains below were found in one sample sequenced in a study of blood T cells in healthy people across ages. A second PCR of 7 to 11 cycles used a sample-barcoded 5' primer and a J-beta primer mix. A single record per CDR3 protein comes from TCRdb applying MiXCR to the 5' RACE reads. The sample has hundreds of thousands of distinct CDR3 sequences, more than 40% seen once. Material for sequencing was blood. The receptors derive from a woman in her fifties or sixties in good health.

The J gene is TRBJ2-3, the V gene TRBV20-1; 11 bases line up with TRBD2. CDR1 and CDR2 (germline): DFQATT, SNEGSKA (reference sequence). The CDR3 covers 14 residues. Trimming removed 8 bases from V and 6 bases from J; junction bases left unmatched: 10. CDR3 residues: CSYSGRAFRDTQYF. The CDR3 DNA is TGCAGTTATAGCGGGAGGGCCTTTAGGGATACGCAGTATTTT.

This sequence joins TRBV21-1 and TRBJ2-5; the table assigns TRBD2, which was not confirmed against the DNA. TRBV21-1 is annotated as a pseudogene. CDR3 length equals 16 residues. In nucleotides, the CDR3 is TGTGCCAGCAGCAAATGCGGAGTCCCCATTAAAGAGACCCAGTACTTC. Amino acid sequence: CASSKCGVPIKETQYF.

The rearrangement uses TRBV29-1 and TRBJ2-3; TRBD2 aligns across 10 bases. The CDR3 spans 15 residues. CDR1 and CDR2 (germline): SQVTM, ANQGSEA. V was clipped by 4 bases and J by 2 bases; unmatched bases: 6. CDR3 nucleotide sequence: TGCAGCGTTGTCCTAGCGGGAGCTCCCACAGATACGCAGTATTTT. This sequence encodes CSVVLAGAPTDTQYF.

The CDR3 bases are TGTGCCAGCAGTGATTTCCCCTACAACTATGGCTACACCTTC. Translating gives CASSDFPYNYGYTF. The chain is built from TRBV2 and TRBJ1-2; no definite D call. V dropped 3 bases and J dropped 2 bases, with 10 bases sitting between them. Germline V gene sequence: CDR1 SNHLY, CDR2 FYNNEI. The CDR3 is 14 residues long.

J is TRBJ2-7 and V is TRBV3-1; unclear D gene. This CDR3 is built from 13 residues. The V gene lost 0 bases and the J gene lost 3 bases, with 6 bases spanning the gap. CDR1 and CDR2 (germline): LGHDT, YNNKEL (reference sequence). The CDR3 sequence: CASSQDNSYEQYF. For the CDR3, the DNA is TGTGCCAGCAGCCAAGATAACAGCTACGAGCAGTACTTC.

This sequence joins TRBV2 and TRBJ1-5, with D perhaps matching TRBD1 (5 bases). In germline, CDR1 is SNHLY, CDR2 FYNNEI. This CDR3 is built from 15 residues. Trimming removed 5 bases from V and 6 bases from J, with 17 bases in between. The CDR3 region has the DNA TGTGCCAGCAGTCTCGCGGGGGAGGTGGGTCAGCCCCAGCATTTT. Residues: CASSLAGEVGQPQHF.

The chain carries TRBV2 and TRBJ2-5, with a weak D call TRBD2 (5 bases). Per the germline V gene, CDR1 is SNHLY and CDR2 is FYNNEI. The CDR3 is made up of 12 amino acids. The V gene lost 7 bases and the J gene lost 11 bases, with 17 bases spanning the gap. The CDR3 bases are TGTGCCAGCACCCGACTACTCAATGAGCAGTACTTC. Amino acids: CASTRLLNEQYF.

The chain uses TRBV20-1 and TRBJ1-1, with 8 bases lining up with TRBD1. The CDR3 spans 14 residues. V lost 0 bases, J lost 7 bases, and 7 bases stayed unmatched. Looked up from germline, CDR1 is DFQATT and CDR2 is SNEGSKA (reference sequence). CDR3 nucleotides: TGCAGTGCTAGAGAACCCAGGGGGCCCCGTGAAGCTTTCTTT. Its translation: CSAREPRGPREAFF.

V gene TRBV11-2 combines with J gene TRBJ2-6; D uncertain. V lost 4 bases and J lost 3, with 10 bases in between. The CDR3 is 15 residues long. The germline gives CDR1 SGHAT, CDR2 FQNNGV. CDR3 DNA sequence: TGTGCCAGCAGCTCCCGGAGCGTTGGGGCCAACGTCCTGACTTTC. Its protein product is CASSSRSVGANVLTF.

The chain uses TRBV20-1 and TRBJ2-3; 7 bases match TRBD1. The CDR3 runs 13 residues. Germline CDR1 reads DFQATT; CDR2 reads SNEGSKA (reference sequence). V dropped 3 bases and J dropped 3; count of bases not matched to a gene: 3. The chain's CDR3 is CSASQTGTDTQYF. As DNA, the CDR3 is TGCAGTGCTAGCCAGACAGGGACAGATACGCAGTATTTT.

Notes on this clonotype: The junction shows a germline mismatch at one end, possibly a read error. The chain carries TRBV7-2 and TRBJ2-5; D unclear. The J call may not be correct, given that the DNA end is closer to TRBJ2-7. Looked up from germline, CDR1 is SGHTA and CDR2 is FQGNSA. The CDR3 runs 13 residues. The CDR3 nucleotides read TGTGCCTGCAGCTTAGAAAGTCGAGGCGAGCAGTACTTC. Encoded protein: CACSLESRGEQYF.

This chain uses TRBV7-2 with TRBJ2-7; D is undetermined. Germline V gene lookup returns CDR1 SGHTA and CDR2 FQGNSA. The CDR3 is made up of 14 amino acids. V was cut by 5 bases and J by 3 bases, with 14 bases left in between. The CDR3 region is CASSRRQKHYEQYF. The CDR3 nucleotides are TGTGCCAGCAGCCGCCGACAAAAACACTACGAGCAGTACTTC.

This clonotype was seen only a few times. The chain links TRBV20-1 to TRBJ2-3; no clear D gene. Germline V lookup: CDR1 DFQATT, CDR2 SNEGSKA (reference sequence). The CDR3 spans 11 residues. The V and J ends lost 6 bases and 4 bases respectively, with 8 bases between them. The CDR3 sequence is CSALLADTQYF. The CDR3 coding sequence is TGCAGTGCACTCTTGGCAGATACGCAGTATTTT.

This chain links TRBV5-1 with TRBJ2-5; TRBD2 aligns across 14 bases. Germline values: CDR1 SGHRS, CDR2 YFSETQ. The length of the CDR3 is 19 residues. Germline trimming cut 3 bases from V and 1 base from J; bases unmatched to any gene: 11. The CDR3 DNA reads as TGCGCCAGCAGCTCGACGGGGACTAGCGGGAGAAGATCCCAAGAGACCCAGTACTTC. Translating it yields CASSSTGTSGRRSQETQYF.